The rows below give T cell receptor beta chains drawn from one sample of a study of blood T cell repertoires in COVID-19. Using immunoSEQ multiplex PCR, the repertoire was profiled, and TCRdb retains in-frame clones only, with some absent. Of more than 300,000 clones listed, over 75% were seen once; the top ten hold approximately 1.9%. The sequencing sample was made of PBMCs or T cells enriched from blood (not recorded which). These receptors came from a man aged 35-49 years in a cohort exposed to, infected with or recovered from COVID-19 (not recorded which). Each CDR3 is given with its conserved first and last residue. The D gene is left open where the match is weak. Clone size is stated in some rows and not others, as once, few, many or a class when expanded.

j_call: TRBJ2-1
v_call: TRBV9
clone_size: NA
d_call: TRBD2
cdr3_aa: CASSVVSPSGRAGVEQFF
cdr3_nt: TGTGCCAGCAGCGTAGTCAGCCCTAGCGGGAGGGCCGGTGTTGAGCAGTTCTTC

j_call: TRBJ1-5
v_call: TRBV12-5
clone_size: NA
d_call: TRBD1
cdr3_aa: CASGFQGGGNQPQHF
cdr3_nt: TGTGCTAGTGGCTTTCAGGGGGGTGGCAATCAGCCCCAGCATTTT

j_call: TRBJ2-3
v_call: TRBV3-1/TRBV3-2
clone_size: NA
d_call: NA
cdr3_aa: CASSQDFLVDTQYF
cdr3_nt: TGTGCCAGCAGCCAAGATTTTCTAGTAGATACGCAGTATTTT

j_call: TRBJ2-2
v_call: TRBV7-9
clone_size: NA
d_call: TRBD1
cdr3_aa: CASSLEGTENTGELFF
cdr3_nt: TGTGCCAGCAGCTTAGAAGGGACAGAAAACACCGGGGAGCTGTTTTTT

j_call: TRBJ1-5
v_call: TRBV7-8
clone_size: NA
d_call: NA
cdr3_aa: CASSPEDTSNQPQHF
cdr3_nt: TGTGCCAGCAGCCCCGAGGACACGTCAAATCAGCCCCAGCATTTT

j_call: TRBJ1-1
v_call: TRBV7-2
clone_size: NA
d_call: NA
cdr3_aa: CASSLLWLKGLGTEAFF
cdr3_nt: TGTGCCAGCAGCTTGCTGTGGCTGAAGGGGTTAGGCACTGAAGCTTTCTTT

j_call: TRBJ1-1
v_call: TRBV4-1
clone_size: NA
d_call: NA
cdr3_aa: CASSQEGGTAEAFF
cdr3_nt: TGCGCCAGCAGCCAAGAGGGGGGTACCGCTGAAGCTTTCTTT

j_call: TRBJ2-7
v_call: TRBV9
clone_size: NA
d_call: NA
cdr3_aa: CASSVASGPSYEQYF
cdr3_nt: TGTGCCAGCAGCGTAGCAAGCGGACCCTCCTACGAGCAGTACTTC

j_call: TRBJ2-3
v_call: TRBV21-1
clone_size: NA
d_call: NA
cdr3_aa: CASSILAGPPKEADTQYF
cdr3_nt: TGTGCCAGCAGCATACTAGCGGGCCCCCCAAAAGAGGCAGATACGCAGTATTTT

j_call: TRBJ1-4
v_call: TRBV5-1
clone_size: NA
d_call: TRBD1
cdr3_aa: CASSPAPGQGAGINEKLFF
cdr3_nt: TGCGCCAGCAGCCCTGCTCCGGGACAGGGGGCGGGAATCAATGAAAAACTGTTTTTT

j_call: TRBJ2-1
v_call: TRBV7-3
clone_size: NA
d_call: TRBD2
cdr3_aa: CASSLRRTSGSYNEQFF
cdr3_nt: TGTGCCAGCAGCTTAAGGAGGACTAGCGGGAGTTACAATGAGCAGTTCTTC

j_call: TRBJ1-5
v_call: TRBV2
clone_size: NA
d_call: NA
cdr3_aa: CASSVFGQSSNQPQHF
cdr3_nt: TGTGCCAGCAGTGTTTTCGGACAGAGTAGCAATCAGCCCCAGCATTTT

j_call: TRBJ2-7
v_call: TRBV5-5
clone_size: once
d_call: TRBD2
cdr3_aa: CASSLRTSGIYEQYF
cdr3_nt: TGTGCCAGCAGCTTGAGGACTAGCGGGATCTACGAGCAGTACTTC

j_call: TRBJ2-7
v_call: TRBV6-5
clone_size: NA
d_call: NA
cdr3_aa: CASSSNGISYEQYF
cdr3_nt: TGTGCCAGCAGTTCCAACGGGATCTCCTACGAGCAGTACTTC

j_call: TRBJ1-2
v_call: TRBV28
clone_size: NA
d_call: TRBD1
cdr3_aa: CASTGQGPDNYGYTF
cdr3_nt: TGTGCCAGCACCGGACAGGGGCCGGATAACTATGGCTACACCTTC

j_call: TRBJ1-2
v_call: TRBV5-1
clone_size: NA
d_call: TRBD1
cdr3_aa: CASSLGQGANYGYTF
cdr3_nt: TGCGCCAGCAGCTTGGGTCAGGGGGCTAACTATGGCTACACCTTC

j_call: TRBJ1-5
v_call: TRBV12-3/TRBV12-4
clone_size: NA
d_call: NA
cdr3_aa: CASRSGGGQPQHF
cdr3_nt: TGTGCCAGCAGGTCCGGGGGGGGTCAGCCCCAGCATTTT

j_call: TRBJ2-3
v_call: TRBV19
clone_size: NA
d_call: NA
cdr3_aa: CASSIGLGPRRGGADTQYF
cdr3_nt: TGTGCCAGTAGTATAGGACTGGGCCCACGCAGGGGTGGCGCAGATACGCAGTATTTT

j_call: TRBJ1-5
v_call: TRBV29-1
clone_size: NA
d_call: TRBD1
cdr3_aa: CSASTGTGHQPQHF
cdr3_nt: TGCAGCGCCTCAACCGGGACAGGGCATCAGCCCCAGCATTTT

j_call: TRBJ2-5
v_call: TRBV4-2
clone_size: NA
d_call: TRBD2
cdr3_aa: CASSQELAGGGETQYF
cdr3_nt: TGTGCCAGCAGCCAAGAGCTAGCGGGAGGGGGAGAGACCCAGTACTTC

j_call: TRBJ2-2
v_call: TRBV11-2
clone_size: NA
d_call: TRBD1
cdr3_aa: CASSLDLKGAAGELFF
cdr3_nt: TGTGCCAGCAGCTTAGATCTAAAGGGGGCGGCCGGGGAGCTGTTTTTT

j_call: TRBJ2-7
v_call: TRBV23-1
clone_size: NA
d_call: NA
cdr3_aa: CASSHIGVSSHEQYF
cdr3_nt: TGCGCCAGCAGTCATATCGGGGTTTCGTCCCACGAGCAGTACTTC

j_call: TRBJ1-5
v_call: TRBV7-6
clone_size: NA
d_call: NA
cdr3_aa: CASAQGAGNQPQHF
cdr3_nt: TGTGCCAGCGCTCAAGGGGCAGGGAATCAGCCCCAGCATTTT